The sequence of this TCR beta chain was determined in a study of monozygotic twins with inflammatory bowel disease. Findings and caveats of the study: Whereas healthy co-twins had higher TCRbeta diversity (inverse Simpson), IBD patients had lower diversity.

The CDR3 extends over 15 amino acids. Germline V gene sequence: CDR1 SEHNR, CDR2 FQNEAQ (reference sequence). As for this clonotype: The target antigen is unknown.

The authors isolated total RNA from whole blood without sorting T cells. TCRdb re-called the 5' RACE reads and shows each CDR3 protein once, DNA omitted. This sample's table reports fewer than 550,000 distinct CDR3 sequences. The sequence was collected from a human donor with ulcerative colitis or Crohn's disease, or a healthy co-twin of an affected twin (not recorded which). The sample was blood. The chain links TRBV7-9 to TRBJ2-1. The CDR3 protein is CASSLERPWGGEQFF.